These 15 T cell receptor beta chains share one sample of origin, sequenced in a study of shared clonotypes between healthy human individuals. Clones were read by immunoSEQ multiplex PCR, and TCRdb kept only the in-frame ones, dropping some. The data show 2 million to 2.5 million clones, with 93% seen just once and around 0.4% held by the top ten. The material sequenced was naive CD4+ T cells from PBMCs. Regarding subset: CD45RA+ positively selected. Source of these receptors: a man in his late teens or twenties in good health. Some clones in this sample may be carry-over from other donors' samples.

The chain joins TRBV29-1 to TRBJ1-1, with D hard to call. Germline lookup yields CDR1 SQVTM and CDR2 ANQGSEA. Trimming pared 4 bases from V and 2 bases from J, leaving 14 bases between. This CDR3 is 14 amino acids long. The CDR3 is CSVGRVTVNTEAFF. The CDR3 DNA sequence: TGCAGCGTTGGTCGGGTGACGGTCAACACTGAAGCTTTCTTT.

This clone was seen once. The CDR3 is CASSLVGTGVGNTEAFF. CDR3 DNA: TGTGCCAGCAGCTTAGTCGGGACAGGGGTGGGGAACACTGAAGCTTTCTTT. The rearrangement links TRBV7-2 to TRBJ1-1; TRBD1 matches 10 bases. Germline trimming cut 1 base from V and 1 base from J; bases unmatched to any gene: 6. This CDR3 has 17 amino acids. CDR1 is SGHTA, CDR2 FQGNSA, per germline.

The V gene is TRBV10-3, the J gene TRBJ2-1; 7 positions agree with TRBD2. The CDR3 totals 13 residues. Losses at the gene ends were 7 bases for V and 8 bases for J; bases not matched to a gene: 8. From germline, CDR1 is ENHRY and CDR2 SYGVKD. The CDR3 nucleotides read TGTGCCATCACGGCGGGAGCATTCGATGAGCAGTTCTTC. Translated, it gives CAITAGAFDEQFF.

V is TRBV6-5 and J is TRBJ1-5, with D perhaps matching TRBD1 (5 bases). CDR3 length: 13 residues. CDR1 is MNHEY and CDR2 is SVGAGI in the germline V gene. Trimming removed 6 bases at V and 5 bases at J, with 11 bases between. The CDR3, as DNA: TGTGCCAGCAGCCTCGGGGCCCATCAGCCCCAGCATTTT. Its translation is CASSLGAHQPQHF.

The table lists this clone with a count of one. Different DNA sequences within this sample yield the same CDR3. The chain links TRBV5-6 to TRBJ2-1; 7 bases map to TRBD1. The V gene's germline CDR1 is SGHDT and CDR2 YYEEEE. This CDR3 is built from 15 residues. V lost 0 bases, J lost 2 bases, and 2 bases stayed unmatched. CDR3 coding DNA: TGTGCCAGCAGCTTGGTGGGACAGCCCTACAATGAGCAGTTCTTC. Translation gives CASSLVGQPYNEQFF.

This clone appeared once. This chain connects TRBV5-1 to TRBJ2-7, with 8 positions matching TRBD1. CDR3 length: 18 residues. V lost 2 bases, J lost 0 bases, and 13 bases stayed unmatched. CDR1 and CDR2 (germline): SGHRS, YFSETQ. CDR3 amino acids: CASSFSPLRTGTSYEQYF. The CDR3 DNA sequence: TGCGCCAGCAGCTTTTCCCCCCTCCGGACAGGGACCTCCTACGAGCAGTACTTC.

The chain links TRBV29-1 to TRBJ2-5; TRBD1 is a possible D gene (6 bases). The J call may be mistaken, given a closer DNA end match to TRBJ2-7. Germline values: CDR1 SQVTM, CDR2 ANQGSEA. This CDR3 has 15 residues. DNA of the CDR3: TGCAGCGCCCACGCCCCGGGACAAACGTCCTACGAGCAGTACTTC. It specifies CSAHAPGQTSYEQYF.

To note about this clone: This sample also contains other DNA sequences that code for the same CDR3. J is TRBJ1-2 and V is TRBV5-6; D ambiguous. The germline V gene encodes CDR1 SGHDT and CDR2 YYEEEE. Trimming pared 2 bases from V and 0 bases from J, leaving 5 bases between. The CDR3 is 13 residues long. The CDR3: CASSFGANYGYTF. The CDR3 DNA reads TGTGCCAGCAGCTTCGGAGCTAACTATGGCTACACCTTC.

J is TRBJ1-2 and V is TRBV7-3; D call uncertain. Trimming cost V 1 base and J 5 bases, with 8 bases left between them. CDR1 and CDR2 from the germline V gene are SGHTA and FQGTGA. The CDR3 covers 13 residues. CDR3 region: CASSLNLGYGYTF. The CDR3 DNA is TGTGCCAGCAGCTTAAATCTGGGGTATGGCTACACCTTC.

This chain joins TRBV18 and TRBJ2-5, with D uncertain. V lost 0 bases to trimming and J lost 2 bases, with 7 bases between them. The CDR3 is 14 residues long. CDR1 and CDR2 (germline): KGHSH, LQKENI. CDR3 amino acids: CASSPPPVQETQYF. As DNA, the CDR3 is TGTGCCAGCTCACCACCTCCAGTACAAGAGACCCAGTACTTC.

This clone was found a few times. The chain is built from TRBV28 and TRBJ2-2; D is ambiguous. CDR1 and CDR2 from the germline V gene are MDHEN and SYDVKM. The CDR3 runs to 12 residues. As DNA, the CDR3 is TGTACGGCCCTCTCGAACACCGGGGAGCTGTTTTTT. The encoded protein is CTALSNTGELFF. Drawing the rest from reference TRBV28 and TRBJ2-2, the complete variable domain is DVKVTQSSRYLVKRTGEKVFLECVQDMDHENMFWYRQDPGLGLRLIYFSYDVKMKEKGDIPEGYSVSREKKERFSLILESASTNQTSMYLCTALSNTGELFFGEGSRLTVL.

CDR3 loop: CASSHAGLAGVNEQFF. CDR3 coding DNA: TGTGCCAGCAGCCACGCGGGACTAGCGGGAGTGAATGAGCAGTTCTTC. The chain has TRBV14 and TRBJ2-1, with 14 bases matching TRBD2. Germline loops: CDR1 SGHDN, CDR2 FVKESK. With 3 bases clipped from V and 7 bases from J, the junction kept 5 bases outside the gene matches. CDR3 size: 16 residues.

The J gene is TRBJ2-7, the V gene TRBV5-8; 9 positions match TRBD1. Trimming cost V 2 bases and J 2 bases; bases outside gene matches: 5. This CDR3 spans 15 amino acids. The germline CDR1 and CDR2 sequences are SGHTS and YDEGEE. The CDR3 loop is CASSLSRDRAYEQYF. The CDR3, as DNA: TGTGCCAGCAGCTTATCCCGGGACAGGGCCTACGAGCAGTACTTC. Looking up the rest from reference TRBV5-8 and TRBJ2-7 gives the full variable domain: EAGVTQSPTHLIKTRGQQATLRCSPISGHTSVYWYQQALGLGLQFLLWYDEGEERNRGNFPPRFSGRQFPNYSSELNVNALELEDSALYLCASSLSRDRAYEQYFGPGTRLTVT.

The chain combines TRBV19 with TRBJ2-2; 9 nucleotides match TRBD2. This CDR3 spans 17 amino acids. The germline V gene has CDR1 LNHDA and CDR2 SQIVND (reference sequence). With V trimmed by 5 bases and J by 4 bases, 11 bases remained unmatched. The CDR3 region is CASSGGSGRSRTGELFF. Written as DNA, the CDR3 is TGTGCCAGTAGTGGGGGTAGCGGGAGATCGCGCACCGGGGAGCTGTTTTTT.

The rearrangement joins TRBV5-6 to TRBJ2-4; D perhaps matches TRBD1 (5 bases). CDR1 SGHDT and CDR2 YYEEEE come from the germline V gene. V was shortened by 8 bases and J by 0 bases, with 9 bases between the two germline ends. This CDR3 contains 13 residues. CDR3 loop: CASTQGAKNIQYF. CDR3 in DNA: TGTGCCAGTACCCAGGGAGCCAAAAACATTCAGTACTTC.